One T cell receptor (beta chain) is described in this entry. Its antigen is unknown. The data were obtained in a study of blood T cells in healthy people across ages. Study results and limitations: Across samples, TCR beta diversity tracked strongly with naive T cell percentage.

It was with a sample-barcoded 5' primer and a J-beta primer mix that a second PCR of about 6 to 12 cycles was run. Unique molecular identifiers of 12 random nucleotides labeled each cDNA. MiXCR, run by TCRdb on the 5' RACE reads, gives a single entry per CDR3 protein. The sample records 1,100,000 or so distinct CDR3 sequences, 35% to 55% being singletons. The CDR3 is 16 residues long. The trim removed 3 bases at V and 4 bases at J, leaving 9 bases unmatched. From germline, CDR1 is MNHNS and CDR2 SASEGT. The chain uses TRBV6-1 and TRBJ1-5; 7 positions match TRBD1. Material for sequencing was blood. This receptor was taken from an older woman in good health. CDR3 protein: CASSDLARGWNQPQHF. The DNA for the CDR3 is TGTGCCAGCAGTGATTTGGCCAGGGGGTGGAATCAGCCCCAGCATTTT.